What follows describes a single TCR beta chain. There are 16 residues in the CDR3. CDR1 and CDR2 from the germline V gene are MNHEY and SVGEGT. The germline V and J ends were trimmed by 2 bases and 5 bases, with 16 bases remaining between them. The data derive from a study of blood T cell repertoires in COVID-19. As for the study in general: The origin of the acute and convalescent COVID-19 samples was the United States, Italy and Spain. PBMCs, B-cell-depleted T cells, or T cells were the source of the cDNA or gDNA that made up the material.

The protocol was immunoSEQ multiplex PCR, while the TCRdb copy is restricted to in-frame clones and leaves out a portion. The sample contains 66,000 or so clones, around four fifths of which appear only once. The material sequenced was peripheral blood. The TCR comes from a human donor in a cohort sampled during active COVID-19. The chain has TRBV6-2 or TRBV6-3 and TRBJ1-5, with D hard to call. CDR3 region: CASSYEGLLAHQPQHF. CDR3 DNA sequence: TGTGCCAGCAGTTACGAGGGCCTTCTAGCCCATCAGCCCCAGCATTTT.